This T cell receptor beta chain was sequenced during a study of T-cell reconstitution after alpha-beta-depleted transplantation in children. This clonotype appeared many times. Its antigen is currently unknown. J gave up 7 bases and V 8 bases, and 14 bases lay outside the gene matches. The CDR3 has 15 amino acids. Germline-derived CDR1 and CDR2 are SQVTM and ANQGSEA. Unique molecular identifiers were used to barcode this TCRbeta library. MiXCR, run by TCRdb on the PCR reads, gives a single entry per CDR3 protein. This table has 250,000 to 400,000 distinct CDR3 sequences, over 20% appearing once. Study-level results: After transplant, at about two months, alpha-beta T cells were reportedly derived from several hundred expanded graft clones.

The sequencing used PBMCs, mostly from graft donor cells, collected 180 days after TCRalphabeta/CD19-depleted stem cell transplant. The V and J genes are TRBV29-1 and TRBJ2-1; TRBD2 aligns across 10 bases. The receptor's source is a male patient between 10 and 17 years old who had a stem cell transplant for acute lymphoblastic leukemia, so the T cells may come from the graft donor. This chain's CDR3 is CSSSRLAGSDNEQFF. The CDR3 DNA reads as TGCAGCTCAAGTAGACTAGCGGGTTCCGATAATGAGCAGTTCTTC.